The 19 T cell receptor beta chains below all came from one sample that was sequenced in a study of T cells in Graves' hyperthyroidism and ophthalmopathy. Researchers amplified the TCR beta CDR3 regions from RNA transcripts. Primed by the HTBI set, a first-round RT-PCR was run on the TCR CDR3. TCRdb reprocessed the multiplex PCR reads via MiXCR and lists one record per CDR3 protein. The repertoire includes about 340,000 distinct CDR3 sequences, 15% to 20% of them detected once, and about 53% sits in the top ten. The sequencing sample was made of blood. Receptor source: a woman between 45 and 60 years old with Graves' hyperthyroidism.

The sample holds a few counts of this clonotype. The chain couples TRBV20-1 to TRBJ1-2; weak D call: TRBD1 (6 bases). The CDR3 spans 13 residues. Germline V lookup: CDR1 DFQATT, CDR2 SNEGSKA (reference sequence). V was cut by 2 bases and J by 7 bases, with 14 bases left in between. CDR3 DNA sequence: TGCAGTGCTAGAATGGGGGGGCATAGTGGCTACACCTTC. Amino acids: CSARMGGHSGYTF.

This clonotype was counted at least ten times. The chain carries TRBV12-3 or TRBV12-4 and TRBJ2-4; 12 positions agree with TRBD2. CDR3 length equals 20 residues. V trimming: 6 bases; J trimming: 0 bases; junction bases outside the gene matches: 15. The CDR3 here is CASRIPGTSGFFLAKNIQYF. The CDR3 bases are TGTGCCAGCAGAATCCCCGGGACTAGCGGGTTTTTTTTAGCCAAAAACATTCAGTACTTC.

The chain employs TRBV5-1 and TRBJ1-6; D might be TRBD1 (5 bases). Deletions cut 3 bases from V and 8 bases from J, with 12 bases between. CDR1 SGHRS and CDR2 YFSETQ come from the germline V gene. This CDR3 is built from 14 residues. In DNA, the CDR3 is TGCGCCAGCAGCTCGGGACCTCTTGATTCACCCCTCCACTTT. Residues: CASSSGPLDSPLHF.

This clonotype has ten or more counts. This chain joins TRBV6-1 and TRBJ1-1; D is undetermined. Per germline, CDR1 MNHNS and CDR2 SASEGT. There are 12 residues in the CDR3. With 7 bases removed from V and 1 base from J, the gap between germline ends came to 7 bases. The CDR3 loop is CASTWRNTEAFF. CDR3 coding DNA: TGTGCCAGCACGTGGCGGAACACTGAAGCTTTCTTT.

This clonotype was seen a few times. The chain is built from TRBV6-7 and TRBJ2-7, with a tentative D call TRBD1 (6 bases). TRBV6-7 is an open reading frame whose function is uncertain. This CDR3 comprises 12 residues. Trimming took off 4 bases at V and 4 bases at J, with 8 bases between the two ends. The CDR3 sequence is CASSSTGYEQYV. The CDR3 DNA follows: TGTGCCAGCAGTTCGACAGGATACGAGCAGTACGTC.

The chain combines TRBV12-3 or TRBV12-4 with TRBJ1-2; D gene unclear. The length of the CDR3 is 17 residues. Trimming removed 0 bases at V and 2 bases at J, with 16 bases between. CDR3 coding DNA: TGTGCCAGCAGTTTAGCGCTAAATGGGGAGGGAAACTATGGCTACACCTTC. Residues: CASSLALNGEGNYGYTF.

The genes are TRBV6-5 and TRBJ1-5; D remains unclear. Looked up from germline, CDR1 is MNHEY and CDR2 is SVGAGI. This CDR3 comprises 14 residues. Between the trimmed V and J ends, which lost 0 bases and 6 bases, there was a span of 9 bases. Here the CDR3 DNA reads TGTGCCAGCAGTTACTCGGCGATGGTTCAGCCCCAGCATTTT. This sequence encodes CASSYSAMVQPQHF.

The chain carries TRBV5-8 and TRBJ2-7; 8 nucleotides match TRBD2. The V gene end was trimmed by 8 bases and the J gene end by 6 bases; junction bases not matched to a gene: 13. CDR1 is SGHTS and CDR2 is YDEGEE in the germline V gene. CDR3 length equals 14 residues. DNA for the CDR3: TGTGCCAGGGGGACGACTAGCGCCCAGGGCGAGCAGTACTTC. It yields the protein CARGTTSAQGEQYF.

The sample holds many counts of this clonotype. This chain joins TRBV18 and TRBJ1-5; possible D gene TRBD1, 5 bases. Trimming took off 0 bases at V and 7 bases at J, with 13 bases between the two ends. Germline assignment: CDR1 KGHSH and CDR2 LQKENI. CDR3 length: 15 residues. The CDR3, as DNA: TGTGCCAGCTCACCACCGCCAGGGAAGGGGCAGCCCCAGCATTTT. This sequence encodes CASSPPPGKGQPQHF. The full variable domain, in which reference TRBV18 and TRBJ1-5 provide the parts outside the CDR3, is NAGVMQNPRHLVRRRGQEARLRCSPMKGHSHVYWYRQLPEEGLKFMVYLQKENIIDESGMPKERFSAEFPKEGPSILRIQQVVRGDSAAYFCASSPPPGKGQPQHFGDGTRLSIL.

This clonotype was seen many times. This sequence joins TRBV12-3 or TRBV12-4 and TRBJ2-1, with unresolved D. Trimming shortened V by 2 bases and J by 6 bases, and 11 bases separated the two germline ends. This CDR3 is 14 amino acids long. The CDR3 coding sequence is TGTGCCAGCAGTTTAAGGGCTTTGGGCAATGAGCAGTTCTTC. Residues: CASSLRALGNEQFF.

This clonotype was counted many times. This chain connects TRBV6-2 or TRBV6-3 to TRBJ1-2, with D possibly TRBD1 on 5 matching bases. There are 13 residues in the CDR3. Trimming shortened V by 9 bases and J by 7 bases, and 18 bases separated the two germline ends. Germline assignment: CDR1 MNHEY and CDR2 SVGEGT. This CDR3 is CASNPGGAGGYTF. Here the CDR3 DNA reads TGTGCCAGTAACCCCGGGGGTGCAGGTGGCTACACCTTC.

This clonotype came up a few times. The V and J genes are TRBV12-3 or TRBV12-4 and TRBJ2-3, with 11 bases matching TRBD2. The CDR3 is made up of 17 amino acids. With V trimmed by 3 bases and J by 6 bases, 11 bases remained unmatched. The CDR3 is CASSFSSGGPPRDTQYF. The CDR3 DNA sequence: TGTGCCAGCAGTTTTTCTAGCGGGGGGCCGCCCCGGGATACGCAGTATTTT.

This clonotype was detected a few times. The rearrangement links TRBV28 to TRBJ2-7; 7 bases align to TRBD1. CDR1 MDHEN and CDR2 SYDVKM come from the germline V gene. V shed 10 bases, J shed 5 bases, and the junction held 14 bases outside the gene matches. This CDR3 is 14 amino acids long. The CDR3 reads CATRRQGTDNEQYF. The CDR3 coding sequence is TGTGCCACCAGAAGACAGGGCACCGACAACGAGCAGTACTTC.

The chain employs TRBV12-3 or TRBV12-4 and TRBJ1-5; maybe TRBD1 (5 bases). The CDR3 loop spans 13 amino acids. Trimming removed 7 bases at V and 8 bases at J, with 15 bases between. CDR3 nucleotide sequence: TGTGCCAGCACGATCTTCACGGGGGAGCCCCAGCATTTT. Its translation is CASTIFTGEPQHF.

This clonotype was found many times. The rearrangement uses TRBV27 and TRBJ2-7; a possible D gene is TRBD1 (5 bases). V lost 1 base and J 5 bases, leaving 9 bases between the germline ends. The V gene's germline CDR1 is MNHEY and CDR2 SMNVEV (reference sequence). This CDR3 comprises 13 residues. The CDR3: CASSLWQGNEQYF. The CDR3, as DNA: TGTGCCAGCAGTTTATGGCAGGGTAACGAGCAGTACTTC.

Ten or more counts support this clonotype. The genes are TRBV2 and TRBJ1-2, with a tentative D call TRBD1 (5 bases). Germline V gene sequence: CDR1 SNHLY, CDR2 FYNNEI. The V gene lost 6 bases and the J gene lost 3 bases, with 17 bases spanning the gap. This CDR3 is built from 15 residues. The CDR3 reads CASSDPGREDYGYTF. CDR3 in DNA: TGTGCCAGCAGCGATCCGGGACGGGAAGACTATGGCTACACCTTC.

J is TRBJ1-1 and V is TRBV6-6; no definite D call. Germline V gives CDR1 MNHNY, CDR2 SVGAGI (reference sequence). V was cut by 0 bases and J by 5 bases, with 7 bases left in between. The length of the CDR3 is 13 residues. CDR3 loop: CASSYSGVTEAFF. The CDR3, as DNA: TGTGCCAGCAGTTACTCAGGAGTAACTGAAGCTTTCTTT.

This clonotype was counted at least ten times. The J gene is TRBJ1-1, the V gene TRBV5-1; D unresolved. The germline V gene encodes CDR1 SGHRS and CDR2 YFSETQ. The V end was cut by 3 bases, the J end by 4 bases, with 10 bases between. The CDR3 covers 13 residues. The CDR3: CASSSTRATEAFF. The CDR3 DNA reads as TGCGCCAGCAGCTCGACACGGGCCACTGAAGCTTTCTTT.

This clonotype was picked up many times. The chain recombines TRBV5-6 with TRBJ1-2; 8 bases map to TRBD1. Germline values: CDR1 SGHDT, CDR2 YYEEEE. The CDR3 is made up of 14 amino acids. The V and J ends lost 0 bases and 4 bases, in that order; junction bases with no gene match: 2. The CDR3 DNA sequence: TGTGCCAGCAGCTTGGGACAGGGGAGCTATGGCTACACCTTC. It yields the protein CASSLGQGSYGYTF.